This is a list of T cell receptor beta chains from one sample in a study of PD-1 blockade in classical Hodgkin lymphoma. Produced via immunoSEQ multiplex PCR; TCRdb's table is partial and in-frame only. The table shows some 90,000 clones, with roughly 78% occurring only once. The material was peripheral blood mononuclear cells (PBMCs), obtained before the fourth cycle of nivolumab. The receptors were sampled from a human donor with classical Hodgkin lymphoma. The CDR3 runs from the conserved cysteine through the conserved F or W. A D gene is named only where the DNA matches it firmly.

D: TRBD2
V: TRBV9
length: 17
CDR3: CASSPPSGSPTWNEQFF

D: TRBD1
V: TRBV5-1
length: 14
CDR3: CASSLGGGKNIQYF

D: NA
V: TRBV7-9
length: 14
CDR3: CASAAGNSGNTIYF

D: TRBD1
V: TRBV7-7
length: 16
CDR3: CASSLGGDRVQETQYF

D: NA
V: TRBV7-3
length: 15
CDR3: CASSPRSTSNQPQHF

D: NA
V: TRBV6-6
length: 13
CDR3: CASSLQRHEKLFF

D: TRBD1
V: TRBV7-9
length: 14
CDR3: CASSSPQGAETQYF

D: NA
V: TRBV5-1
length: 14
CDR3: CASSLGTVNYGYTF

D: TRBD1
V: TRBV19
length: 15
CDR3: CASIRDRASNTEAFF

D: NA
V: TRBV5-1
length: 14
CDR3: CASSSYLGTGELFF

D: TRBD1
V: TRBV19
length: 15
CDR3: CASSIDYRGSNGYTF

D: TRBD1
V: TRBV7-2
length: 15
CDR3: CASRFKQGAYYGYTF

D: NA
V: TRBV9
length: 14
CDR3: CASSVERLGGVRFF

D: NA
V: TRBV4-1
length: 16
CDR3: CASSQAGSGPNYGYTF

D: NA
V: TRBV5-1
length: 15
CDR3: CASSQGTAANYGYTF

D: NA
V: TRBV30
length: 12
CDR3: CAWSVRVTEAFF

D: NA
V: TRBV19
length: 15
CDR3: CASSIGQPLAETQYF

D: TRBD1
V: TRBV6-5
length: 13
CDR3: CASSTGRGTEAFF

D: NA
V: TRBV6-6
length: 13
CDR3: CASSYTNTGELFF

D: NA
V: TRBV29-1
length: 12
CDR3: CSVKRSGVEAFF

D: TRBD2
V: TRBV10-3
length: 16
CDR3: CAISELESGATDTQYF

D: NA
V: TRBV19
length: 14
CDR3: CASSISDSYNEQFF

D: NA
V: TRBV2
length: 18
CDR3: CASTPWDFFPSGANVLTF

D: NA
V: TRBV7-9
length: 14
CDR3: CASSLNRPAYEQYF

D: NA
V: TRBV29-1
length: 14
CDR3: CSVVGFNGRDEQYF

D: TRBD1
V: TRBV10-3
length: 15
CDR3: CAIRRQGISTDTQYF

D: TRBD1
V: TRBV2
length: 13
CDR3: CASSGGQFYGYTF

D: NA
V: TRBV7-3
length: 15
CDR3: CASSFKKTGYNEQFF

D: TRBD1
V: TRBV6-6
length: 15
CDR3: CASSYTSGGKGGYTF

D: NA
V: TRBV28
length: 15
CDR3: CASSLSAAFAYEQYF

D: NA
V: TRBV28
length: 15
CDR3: CASSLWPGRNYGYTF

D: TRBD2
V: TRBV6-1
length: 16
CDR3: CASSGRLAGAVNEQFF

D: NA
V: TRBV4-1
length: 14
CDR3: CASNPGFAYNEQFF

D: NA
V: TRBV6-5
length: 12
CDR3: CASSRQRDEQYF

D: TRBD1
V: TRBV27
length: 16
CDR3: CASSLIGQGPDRGYTF

D: TRBD1
V: TRBV19
length: 17
CDR3: CASSIERDRAPHQPQHF

D: NA
V: TRBV2
length: 19
CDR3: CASRYSIDRFRTSAYEQYF

D: TRBD2
V: TRBV2
length: 16
CDR3: CASSHPSSGRPGELFF

D: NA
V: TRBV7-2
length: 17
CDR3: CASSLVGAARGTDTQYF